The clone carrying this T cell receptor beta chain was recorded once. Its antigen is not identified. The CDR3 ends on some other residue instead of the conserved phenylalanine or tryptophan, so this is likely a read error. The data stem from a study of blood T cells in healthy people across ages. Study findings and constraints: The study could not conclusively compare naive and antigen-experienced cells, given its unsorted PBMCs. It was held that diversity estimates obtained from one million T cells represented underestimates.

CDR1 is SGHDN and CDR2 is FVKESK in the germline V gene. This CDR3 has 12 amino acids. A J-beta primer mix and a sample-barcoded 5' primer were used in a second PCR of about 7 to 11 cycles. From the 5' RACE reads, TCRdb called clonotypes with MiXCR, one entry per CDR3 protein. The table has 1.5 million or so distinct CDR3 sequences, around two fifths seen once. The chain recombines TRBV14 with TRBJ2-5; tentatively, D is TRBD2 (7 bases). Source material: blood. This receptor was taken from a young woman in good health. CDR3 coding DNA: TGCGCCAGCAGCCAAGGAGGGGGGGACCAGTACTAC. This translates into CASSQGGGDQYY.